What follows describes a single T cell receptor beta chain. Its specificity is unknown. As to time point: sample taken at primary tumor resection. TCRdb recomputed calls from the 5' RACE reads with MiXCR, one row per CDR3 protein. The sample holds over 25,000 distinct CDR3 sequences; approximately 7% are singletons and the top ten take about 25%. The data are from a study of spatial heterogeneity in lung cancer. Study-wide points: Intratumoral expanded alpha and beta TCR counts were found to track tumor mutation counts.

The sample was lung tumor tissue, taken at surgery. The sequence came from a male donor with early-stage non-small cell lung cancer.

The DNA for the CDR3 is TGTGCCAGCAGTGACTTGGTTTCCTACGAGCAGTACTTC. Its protein product is CASSDLVSYEQYF. The chain uses TRBV6-2 or TRBV6-3 and TRBJ2-7, with no clear D. This CDR3 region has 13 residues. V was shortened by 5 bases and J by 1 base, with 9 bases between the two germline ends. Germline V gene data show CDR1 as MNHEY and CDR2 as SVGEGT.